The 9 T cell receptor beta chains in this list originate from one sample, sequenced in a study of pediatric ulcerative colitis. Sequenced by immunoSEQ multiplex PCR; TCRdb stores in-frame clones only, minus some. This sample has around 61,000 clones, with roughly nine tenths found just once. Source material: blood. These receptors came from a boy between 5 and 17 years old with severe ulcerative colitis.

The V call is TRBV19, the J call TRBJ2-1; 8 positions agree with TRBD1. Germline V lookup: CDR1 LNHDA, CDR2 SQIVND (reference sequence). The CDR3 loop spans 19 amino acids. V was clipped by 1 base and J by 1 base; unmatched bases: 12. In DNA, the CDR3 is TGTGCCAGTAGTATAGGAGGGACAGGCCCGTTTTTATCCTACAATGAGCAGTTCTTC. Residues: CASSIGGTGPFLSYNEQFF.

The chain uses TRBV10-3 and TRBJ2-3; TRBD1 agrees at 10 bases. The CDR3 loop spans 18 amino acids. Losses at the gene ends were 5 bases for V and 1 base for J; bases not matched to a gene: 12. Germline CDR1 reads ENHRY; CDR2 reads SYGVKD. The CDR3 region is CAISTGTGEMIGTDTQYF. CDR3 DNA: TGTGCCATCAGTACCGGGACAGGGGAAATGATAGGCACAGATACGCAGTATTTT.

V is TRBV6-5 and J is TRBJ2-7, with 11 bases that match TRBD2. The CDR3 sequence is 15 residues long. Per germline, CDR1 MNHEY and CDR2 SVGAGI. Trimming cost V 4 bases and J 7 bases; bases outside gene matches: 9. The CDR3: CASSFQLAGVGEQYF. The CDR3 coding sequence is TGTGCCAGCAGTTTCCAACTAGCGGGAGTGGGTGAGCAGTACTTC.

CDR3 nucleotides: TGTGCCAGTAGTATTGGGACAGGGTACGGGTACGAGCAGTACTTC. It codes for CASSIGTGYGYEQYF. This sequence joins TRBV19 and TRBJ2-7; 9 bases map to TRBD1. CDR3 length: 15 amino acids. J was trimmed by 4 bases and V by 3 bases; bases with no gene match: 7. Germline lookup yields CDR1 LNHDA and CDR2 SQIVND (reference sequence).

The gene calls are TRBV18 and TRBJ1-1, with TRBD1 identical over 10 bases. The CDR3 is 17 amino acids. The germline CDR1 and CDR2 sequences are KGHSH and LQKENI. V was clipped by 1 base and J by 0 bases; unmatched bases: 5. CDR3 sequence (DNA): TGTGCCAGCTCACCACTCAAGACAGGGGGCATGAACACTGAAGCTTTCTTT. Encoded protein: CASSPLKTGGMNTEAFF.

This clone showed up just once. The chain recombines TRBV18 with TRBJ2-5; possible D gene TRBD2, 5 bases. CDR1 and CDR2 from the germline V gene are KGHSH and LQKENI. V dropped 5 bases and J dropped 5 bases, with 12 bases sitting between them. The CDR3 totals 13 residues. This CDR3 is CASSLGLAETQYF. CDR3 in DNA: TGTGCCAGCTCATTGGGGTTAGCGGAGACCCAGTACTTC.

A few counts support this clone. The J gene is TRBJ2-5, the V gene TRBV10-3; D is unclear. The CDR3 has 15 amino acids. The V gene lost 0 bases and the J gene lost 2 bases, with 10 bases spanning the gap. Germline V gene sequence: CDR1 ENHRY, CDR2 SYGVKD. The CDR3 loop is CAISESGGRQETQYF. The CDR3 nucleotides read TGTGCCATCAGTGAGTCAGGTGGCAGGCAAGAGACCCAGTACTTC.

This chain uses TRBV4-1 with TRBJ2-2; the D is unclear. Germline V gene lookup returns CDR1 MGHRA and CDR2 YSYEKL. The CDR3 contains 17 residues. V was shortened by 0 bases and J by 6 bases, with 17 bases between the two germline ends. The CDR3 DNA reads TGCGCCAGCAGCCAAGAAGACCGCCCCTTTTGGTCCGGGGAGCTGTTTTTT. It is translated as CASSQEDRPFWSGELFF.

The chain carries TRBV7-9 and TRBJ2-1; tentatively, D is TRBD1 or TRBD2 (5 bases each). Germline loops: CDR1 SEHNR, CDR2 FQNEAQ (reference sequence). The CDR3 has 18 amino acids. V was clipped by 0 bases and J by 4 bases, with 19 bases between them. CDR3 DNA: TGTGCCAGCAGCTTAGCGTTGGAGTCTGGGACCACGTACAATGAGCAGTTCTTC. Protein sequence: CASSLALESGTTYNEQFF.